These 25 T cell receptor beta chains originate from one sample sequenced in a study of blood T cell repertoires in COVID-19. The data were produced by immunoSEQ multiplex PCR, yet TCRdb's version contains in-frame clones alone and is incomplete. The table lists 110,000 to 150,000 clones, 80% of them singletons. Specimen: peripheral blood. Source of these receptors: an older man who had recovered from COVID-19.

The chain carries TRBV27 and TRBJ2-1, with 10 positions matching TRBD1. The J segment lost 6 bases and the V segment lost 4 bases, leaving 9 bases of the junction unmatched. This CDR3 comprises 16 residues. Germline CDR1 MNHEY, CDR2 SMNVEV (reference sequence). For the CDR3, the DNA is TGTGCCAGCAGTTGGATCCCGGGACAGGGGAGCAATGAGCAGTTCTTC. Encoded protein: CASSWIPGQGSNEQFF.

This chain joins TRBV30 and TRBJ2-5, with 9 positions matching TRBD2. Germline V lookup: CDR1 GTSNPN, CDR2 SVGIG (reference sequence). This CDR3 contains 15 residues. V dropped 1 base and J dropped 5; count of bases not matched to a gene: 8. The CDR3: CAWSGVAGVAETQYF. CDR3 bases: TGTGCCTGGAGTGGGGTAGCGGGAGTAGCCGAGACCCAGTACTTC.

CDR3 region: CASSPRLPLGYTF. The CDR3 bases are TGTGCCAGCAGTCCCCGACTGCCTTTGGGCTACACCTTC. V gene TRBV27 combines with J gene TRBJ1-2, with D hard to call. This CDR3 is built from 13 residues. Germline V gives CDR1 MNHEY, CDR2 SMNVEV (reference sequence). V dropped 5 bases and J dropped 8 bases, with 15 bases sitting between them.

This chain connects TRBV24-1 to TRBJ2-3; 11 bases line up with TRBD2. Germline trimming cut 3 bases from V and 2 bases from J; bases unmatched to any gene: 3. The length of the CDR3 is 16 residues. Germline assignment: CDR1 KGHDR and CDR2 SFDVKD. This CDR3 reads CATSDASGGNTDTQYF. CDR3 bases: TGTGCCACCAGTGATGCTAGCGGGGGGAACACAGATACGCAGTATTTT.

This chain links TRBV7-9 with TRBJ2-7, with 11 bases that match TRBD1. Per the germline V gene, CDR1 is SEHNR and CDR2 is FQNEAQ (reference sequence). V shed 5 bases and J 5 bases; nucleotides not matched to a gene: 8. The CDR3 consists of 15 residues. CDR3 protein: CASSIGQGAGDEQYF. The CDR3 DNA follows: TGTGCCAGCAGCATTGGACAGGGGGCTGGTGACGAGCAGTACTTC.

The chain has TRBV19 and TRBJ2-2; the D gene is possibly TRBD1 (6 bases). CDR1 is LNHDA, CDR2 SQIVND, per germline (reference sequence). The CDR3 has 13 amino acids. V was cut by 6 bases and J by 3 bases, with 8 bases left in between. CDR3 sequence reads: CASSPGDTGELFF. DNA for the CDR3: TGTGCCAGTAGCCCAGGGGACACCGGGGAGCTGTTTTTT.

V gene TRBV4-1 combines with J gene TRBJ1-6; D not certain. CDR1 MGHRA and CDR2 YSYEKL come from the germline V gene. V lost 6 bases and J 11 bases, leaving 11 bases between the germline ends. The CDR3 length is 12 residues. CDR3 nucleotides: TGCGCCAGCAGTAGTGGTGCTCCACCCCTCCACTTT. It encodes CASSSGAPPLHF.

This clone turned up a few times. V and J are TRBV11-3 and TRBJ2-1, with 9 bases identical to TRBD1. CDR3 length equals 13 residues. Germline-derived CDR1 and CDR2 are SGHNT and YENEEA. Unmatched junction bases numbered 7, after V lost 5 bases and J lost 11 bases. CDR3 in amino acids: CASSPYGQGQQFF. DNA for the CDR3: TGTGCCAGCAGCCCGTACGGACAGGGGCAGCAGTTCTTC.

The genes are TRBV27 and TRBJ1-1, with 9 bases identical to TRBD1. Germline CDR1 is MNHEY and CDR2 is SMNVEV (reference sequence). J lost 5 bases, V lost 1 base, and 11 bases had no gene match. The CDR3 sequence is 17 residues long. DNA of the CDR3: TGTGCCAGCAGTTTATATGGCCCGGGACAGGGCCGAACTGAAGCTTTCTTT. It codes for CASSLYGPGQGRTEAFF.

The chain has TRBV4-3 and TRBJ2-7; D may be TRBD2 (5 bases). The CDR3 runs 15 residues. V was cut by 0 bases and J by 2 bases, with 11 bases left in between. Germline CDR1 reads LGHNA; CDR2 reads YSLEER. The CDR3 DNA sequence: TGCGCCAGCAGCCAAGATCGGGGAGAGACCTACGAGCAGTACTTC. Protein sequence: CASSQDRGETYEQYF.

V and J are TRBV5-1 and TRBJ2-3; perhaps TRBD2 as D (6 bases). The V end was cut by 0 bases, the J end by 3 bases, with 11 bases between. The CDR3 covers 15 residues. Per germline, CDR1 SGHRS and CDR2 YFSETQ. The chain's CDR3 is CASSLAGGVTDTQYF. CDR3 coding DNA: TGCGCCAGCAGCTTGGCCGGGGGTGTAACAGATACGCAGTATTTT.

This rearrangement joins TRBV6-4 to TRBJ2-3; 8 bases match TRBD2. The germline V gene encodes CDR1 MRHNA and CDR2 SNTAGT. The CDR3 has 15 amino acids. V lost 3 bases and J lost 3; bases outside the gene matches: 5. The CDR3 DNA reads TGTGCCAGCAGTGAGACGGGAGGGCCAACAGATACGCAGTATTTT. It codes for CASSETGGPTDTQYF.

V usage is TRBV3-1 (or the pseudogene TRBV3-2) and J usage is TRBJ2-2; D call uncertain. V shed 1 base and J shed 5 bases, with 11 bases lying between them. This CDR3 contains 15 residues. CDR1 is LGHDT and CDR2 is YNNKEL in the germline V gene (reference sequence). CDR3 loop: CASSQGSLLTGELFF. The CDR3 nucleotides read TGTGCCAGCAGCCAAGGAAGCCTGTTGACCGGGGAGCTGTTTTTT.

This chain links TRBV2 with TRBJ2-1; maybe TRBD2 (5 bases). V was clipped by 4 bases and J by 0 bases, with 7 bases between them. From germline, CDR1 is SNHLY and CDR2 FYNNEI. This CDR3 contains 14 residues. CDR3 sequence: CASSGGFSYNEQFF. The CDR3 region has the DNA TGTGCCAGCAGTGGCGGGTTCTCCTACAATGAGCAGTTCTTC.

The genes are TRBV10-1 and TRBJ2-7; maybe TRBD1 (6 bases). CDR3 length: 15 residues. Trimming took off 10 bases at V and 3 bases at J, with 22 bases between the two ends. Germline V gene data show CDR1 as WNHNN and CDR2 as SYGVQD (reference sequence). The CDR3 DNA reads as TGCGCCACCCATCGTCGGACAGAGGTTTTCTACGAGCAGTACTTC. Protein sequence: CATHRRTEVFYEQYF.

The chain recombines TRBV6-5 with TRBJ2-7, with 9 nucleotides matching TRBD2. Germline V gene lookup returns CDR1 MNHEY and CDR2 SVGAGI. Unmatched junction bases numbered 6, after V lost 2 bases and J lost 1 base. The CDR3 runs to 16 residues. CDR3 sequence: CASSYGGSGSSYEQYF. In nucleotides, the CDR3 is TGTGCCAGCAGTTACGGGGGTAGCGGGAGTTCCTACGAGCAGTACTTC.

The V and J genes are TRBV13 and TRBJ2-1, with D unclear. This CDR3 region has 11 residues. In germline, CDR1 is PRHDT, CDR2 FYEKMQ (reference sequence). V was shortened by 5 bases and J by 10 bases, with 9 bases between the two germline ends. This CDR3 reads CASSPLGEQFF. The CDR3 coding sequence is TGTGCCAGCAGCCCCCTAGGAGAGCAGTTCTTC.

The CDR3 DNA sequence: TGCGCCAGCACCTCCGGGACTAGCGGGATTATGAGCACAGATACGCAGTATTTT. The encoded protein is CASTSGTSGIMSTDTQYF. The chain recombines TRBV5-1 with TRBJ2-3; 13 bases line up with TRBD2. CDR3 size: 18 residues. V shed 6 bases, J shed 0 bases, and the junction held 10 bases outside the gene matches. Germline lookup yields CDR1 SGHRS and CDR2 YFSETQ. The full variable domain, in which reference TRBV5-1 and TRBJ2-3 provide the parts outside the CDR3, is KAGVTQTPRYLIKTRGQQVTLSCSPISGHRSVSWYQQTPGQGLQFLFEYFSETQRNKGNFPGRFSGRQFSNSRSEMNVSTLELGDSALYLCASTSGTSGIMSTDTQYFGPGTRLTVL.

V usage is TRBV5-1 and J usage is TRBJ2-7, with a weak D call TRBD1 (5 bases). CDR3 length: 16 amino acids. CDR1 SGHRS and CDR2 YFSETQ come from the germline V gene. The ends were cut back, 4 bases at V and 7 bases at J, with 24 bases in the middle. The CDR3: CASSPEAGWTTFEQYF. The DNA for the CDR3 is TGCGCCAGCAGCCCAGAGGCCGGGTGGACAACGTTTGAGCAGTACTTC.

The V and J genes are TRBV10-3 and TRBJ1-1, with TRBD1 matching 9 bases. Germline V gene data show CDR1 as ENHRY and CDR2 as SYGVKD. V trimming: 3 bases; J trimming: 1 base; junction bases outside the gene matches: 3. There are 15 residues in the CDR3. The CDR3 is CAISEGTGQNTEAFF. CDR3 in DNA: TGTGCCATCAGTGAAGGGACAGGGCAGAACACTGAAGCTTTCTTT.

V gene TRBV7-2 combines with J gene TRBJ1-2, with D possibly being TRBD1 (5 bases). Between the trimmed V and J ends, which lost 5 bases and 5 bases, there was a span of 12 bases. The CDR3 length is 13 residues. The V gene's germline CDR1 is SGHTA and CDR2 FQGNSA. CDR3 loop: CASSPNGGYGYTF. CDR3 coding DNA: TGTGCCAGCAGCCCTAACGGGGGGTATGGCTACACCTTC. The full variable domain, in which reference TRBV7-2 and TRBJ1-2 provide the parts outside the CDR3, is GAGVSQSPSNKVTEKGKDVELRCDPISGHTALYWYRQSLGQGLEFLIYFQGNSAPDKSGLPSDRFSAERTGGSVSTLTIQRTQQEDSAVYLCASSPNGGYGYTFGSGTRLTVV.

The chain joins TRBV12-3 or TRBV12-4 to TRBJ1-2, with D tentatively TRBD1 (5 bases). V lost 4 bases and J 0 bases, leaving 6 bases between the germline ends. The CDR3 length is 13 residues. Here the CDR3 reads CASSSTANYGYTF. CDR3 nucleotides: TGTGCCAGCAGTTCGACAGCTAACTATGGCTACACCTTC.

V and J are TRBV7-2 and TRBJ2-1, with 8 bases that match TRBD1. CDR3 length equals 15 residues. V lost 1 base and J lost 7; bases outside the gene matches: 6. In germline, CDR1 is SGHTA, CDR2 FQGNSA. CDR3 coding DNA: TGTGCCAGCAGCTTAGGGACAGGGAAGGGGAATGAGCAGTTCTTC. This encodes CASSLGTGKGNEQFF.

This clone was detected ten times or more. The rearrangement joins TRBV19 to TRBJ1-2; 7 nucleotides match TRBD1. The CDR3 sequence is 15 residues long. V dropped 3 bases and J dropped 7; count of bases not matched to a gene: 11. Per germline, CDR1 LNHDA and CDR2 SQIVND (reference sequence). The CDR3 here is CASSMNGQARGGYTF. The CDR3 DNA is TGTGCCAGTAGTATGAACGGACAGGCCAGAGGTGGCTACACCTTC. The whole variable domain, remainder taken from reference TRBV19 and TRBJ1-2, is DGGITQSPKYLFRKEGQNVTLSCEQNLNHDAMYWYRQDPGQGLRLIYYSQIVNDFQKGDIAEGYSVSREKKESFPLTVTSAQKNPTAFYLCASSMNGQARGGYTFGSGTRLTVV.

This clone was seen at least ten times. This chain uses TRBV28 with TRBJ1-1; TRBD1 matches at 7 bases. The CDR3 extends over 15 amino acids. Germline CDR1 reads MDHEN; CDR2 reads SYDVKM. V lost 2 bases, J lost 2 bases, and 5 bases stayed unmatched. This chain's CDR3 is CASSLGGTVNTEAFF. DNA of the CDR3: TGTGCCAGCAGTTTAGGGGGGACAGTCAACACTGAAGCTTTCTTT.